This TCR beta chain was sequenced in a study of beta chain features in type 1 diabetes. Across the whole study: Cell yields, gender and age were similar in healthy donors and patients.

General study findings and limits: Diminished insertions and augmented deletions at VDJ junctions characterized type 1 diabetes patients.

Investigators reverse transcribed all isolated RNA, so they sequenced expressed TCRB transcripts. Clones were read by immunoSEQ multiplex PCR, and TCRdb kept only the in-frame ones, dropping some. The table shows around 290,000 clones, with 8% occurring only once. Each of the sorted populations had a purity greater than 95%. On this clone itself: The antigen remains unidentified.

Germline CDR1 reads SGHRS; CDR2 reads YFSETQ. V lost 4 bases to trimming and J lost 6 bases; unmatched junction nucleotides: 9. This CDR3 is 15 amino acids long. The clonotype originates from a woman between 18 and 30 years old in good health. The sequenced material came from central memory CD4+ T cells from blood. The V call is TRBV5-1, the J call TRBJ1-2; 10 bases agree with TRBD1. CDR3 sequence reads: CASSTRDRGQDGYTF. The CDR3 region has the DNA TGCGCCAGCAGCACTCGGGACAGGGGACAGGATGGCTACACCTTC.